The 3 T cell receptor beta chains listed next were all sequenced from one sample in a study of OX40 agonist ivuxolimab in advanced cancers. Repertoires were generated with immunoSEQ multiplex PCR, while TCRdb's copy carries only in-frame clones and drops some. The sample records around 44,000 clones, around 86% being singletons. Source: CD4+ or CD8+ T cells sorted from blood, taken in a trial of the OX40 agonist ivuxolimab. These receptors were obtained from an adult with an advanced solid tumor such as melanoma, head and neck, liver or kidney cancer.

The chain joins TRBV13 to TRBJ2-2; no clear D gene. CDR1 PRHDT and CDR2 FYEKMQ come from the germline V gene (reference sequence). This CDR3 region has 12 residues. The V end lost 5 bases, the J end lost 7 bases, and 8 bases lay between the germline ends. The CDR3 loop reads CASSPGFGELFF. CDR3 nucleotide sequence: TGTGCCAGCAGCCCTGGATTCGGGGAGCTGTTTTTT.

The chain has TRBV7-3 and TRBJ2-7; 9 bases align to TRBD1. The ends lost 5 bases at V and 2 bases at J; junction bases unmatched: 7. CDR3 size: 15 residues. The germline gives CDR1 SGHTA, CDR2 FQGTGA. CDR3 bases: TGTGCCAGCAGCCTAGGGGGGGACAGGGCCTACGAGCAGTACTTC. It specifies CASSLGGDRAYEQYF.

This clone was found once. The chain carries TRBV13 and TRBJ2-7; no reliable D call. This CDR3 contains 12 residues. Germline V gene data show CDR1 as PRHDT and CDR2 as FYEKMQ (reference sequence). The germline V and J ends were trimmed by 4 bases and 1 base, with 5 bases remaining between them. The CDR3: CASSSGSYEQYF. The CDR3 DNA is TGTGCCAGCAGCTCCGGGTCCTACGAGCAGTACTTC.